In its sample, the clone carrying this T cell receptor (beta chain) was seen a few times. The target antigen is unknown. This entry comes from a study of human T cells and chemical hapten exposure. Study observations and caveats: Counts of TCRs expanded at PT1 correlated positively with patch test score.

How the authors handled the data: A per-sample median of about 100,000 TCRs was observed, with counts ranging from roughly 20,000 to 750,000. TCRdb recomputed calls from the RACE reads with MiXCR, one row per CDR3 protein. The V and J calls here are based on TCRdb, not the publication. Of roughly 150,000 distinct CDR3 sequences listed, 28% are singletons. Germline V gene data show CDR1 as SGHDT and CDR2 as YYEEEE. Trimming took 5 bases from V and 5 from J; bases not matched to a gene: 10. The CDR3 totals 14 residues. Described time point: patch test 3, about 24 weeks after DPC sensitization. Treatment in this sample: therapeutic diphenylcyclopropenone sensitization with weekly scalp DPC.

The chain joins TRBV5-6 to TRBJ2-7; 7 bases fit TRBD1. The sample was whole blood, taken in connection with sensitization to the hapten diphenylcyclopropenone (DPC). The receptor's source is a woman between 18 and 29 years old with alopecia areata. Some clones in this sample may be carry-over from other donors' samples. The CDR3 DNA reads TGTGCCAGCAGTTTTGGGACAGAGATCCACGAGCAGTACTTC. Encoded protein: CASSFGTEIHEQYF.